This passage covers 18 T cell receptor beta chains from one sample sequenced in a study of T cells after yellow fever vaccination. TCRdb passed the 5' RACE reads through MiXCR, listing each CDR3 protein once. The table has 620,000 or so distinct CDR3 sequences, around 12% seen once. The sample here was PBMCs, taken on the day of the yellow fever booster vaccination. All receptors derive from a man aged 25 to 40 who received the YFV17D yellow fever vaccine.

The chain is built from TRBV19 and TRBJ1-5; D perhaps matches TRBD1 (5 bases). Trimming took off 2 bases at V and 2 bases at J, with 13 bases between the two ends. CDR1 and CDR2 (germline): LNHDA, SQIVND (reference sequence). The CDR3 has 16 amino acids. CDR3: CASSIRAGTGNQPQHF. The CDR3, as DNA: TGTGCCAGTAGTATAAGGGCAGGGACGGGCAATCAGCCCCAGCATTTT. Full variable domain (remainder filled in from reference TRBV19 and TRBJ1-5): DGGITQSPKYLFRKEGQNVTLSCEQNLNHDAMYWYRQDPGQGLRLIYYSQIVNDFQKGDIAEGYSVSREKKESFPLTVTSAQKNPTAFYLCASSIRAGTGNQPQHFGDGTRLSIL.

This clonotype has at least ten counts. This rearrangement joins TRBV7-6 to TRBJ1-4; D not resolved. The length of the CDR3 is 17 residues. The germline V gene encodes CDR1 SGHVS and CDR2 FNYEAQ. Trimming took 5 bases from V and 3 from J, leaving 19 bases between them. CDR3 sequence: CASSPDVRPRANEKLFF. In nucleotides, the CDR3 is TGTGCCAGCAGCCCAGATGTGAGACCCCGGGCTAATGAAAAACTGTTTTTT.

This sequence joins TRBV5-1 and TRBJ2-1; 16 bases align to TRBD2. The CDR3 sequence is 16 residues long. Trimming removed 4 bases from V and 10 bases from J; junction bases left unmatched: 8. Germline CDR1 SGHRS, CDR2 YFSETQ. As DNA, the CDR3 is TGCGCCAGCAGCACGGGACTAGCGGGGGGGGATGACGAGCAGTTCTTC. Residues: CASSTGLAGGDDEQFF.

J is TRBJ2-6 and V is TRBV7-2, with D perhaps TRBD2 (7 bases). This CDR3 has 17 amino acids. Germline CDR1 reads SGHTA; CDR2 reads FQGNSA. Trimming left V 6 bases short and J 0 bases short, with 15 bases between. The CDR3 coding sequence is TGTGCCAGCAGTGTCAGGGCGGGGGCCTCTGGGGCCAACGTCCTGACTTTC. Translation gives CASSVRAGASGANVLTF.

The rearrangement joins TRBV30 to TRBJ2-7; TRBD1 is a possible D gene (5 bases). From germline, CDR1 is GTSNPN and CDR2 SVGIG (reference sequence). Between the trimmed V and J ends, which lost 2 bases and 3 bases, there was a span of 11 bases. The CDR3 runs to 13 residues. The CDR3 DNA sequence: TGTGCCTGGAGTCCCCAGGGTGACTACGAGCAGTACTTC. This translates into CAWSPQGDYEQYF. The full variable domain, its missing parts supplied by reference TRBV30 and TRBJ2-7, is SQTIHQWPATLVQPVGSPLSLECTVEGTSNPNLYWYRQAAGRGLQLLFYSVGIGQISSEVPQNLSASRPQDRQFILSSKKLLLSDSGFYLCAWSPQGDYEQYFGPGTRLTVT.

Comment on this clonotype: A read error may explain this, as a much larger clone is one base away. Likely a read error: the CDR3 ends without its conserved phenylalanine or tryptophan. The chain employs TRBV29-1 and TRBJ2-3; TRBD1 or TRBD2 may be the D gene (6 bases each). Trimming cost V 6 bases and J 5 bases, with 21 bases left between them. From germline, CDR1 is SQVTM and CDR2 ANQGSEA. The CDR3 sequence is 15 residues long. As DNA, the CDR3 is TGCAGCGTCCCCACTTCCGGGGGCTGGCAAGATACGCAGTATTAT. Protein product: CSVPTSGGWQDTQYY.

This clonotype was seen a handful of times. The chain joins TRBV19 to TRBJ1-1, with TRBD1 matching over 10 bases. This CDR3 is built from 15 residues. V lost 7 bases to trimming and J lost 1 base; unmatched junction nucleotides: 6. Germline V CDR1 and CDR2: LNHDA, SQIVND (reference sequence). In DNA form, the CDR3 reads TGTGCCAGTACCCGGGACAGGGGACCGAACACTGAAGCTTTCTTT. It codes for CASTRDRGPNTEAFF.

This clonotype appeared a few times. V usage is TRBV25-1 and J usage is TRBJ2-3, with no clear D. The CDR3 covers 14 residues. The germline gives CDR1 MGHDK, CDR2 SYGVNS. Trimming cost V 1 base and J 3 bases, with 8 bases left between them. CDR3 amino acids: CASSESYVTDTQYF. The DNA of the CDR3 is TGTGCCAGCAGTGAATCTTACGTTACAGATACGCAGTATTTT.

CDR3 protein: CASSQPPSGSDTQYF. CDR3 nucleotides: TGTGCCAGCAGCCAACCGCCTAGCGGGAGTGATACGCAGTATTTT. The chain carries TRBV4-2 and TRBJ2-3; 10 bases match TRBD2. The germline CDR1 and CDR2 sequences are LGHNA and YNFKEQ. The CDR3 consists of 15 residues. J was trimmed by 6 bases and V by 2 bases; bases with no gene match: 5.

This clonotype was recorded a few times. This rearrangement joins TRBV10-3 to TRBJ1-5, with no clear D. Germline loops: CDR1 ENHRY, CDR2 SYGVKD. The V end lost 4 bases, the J end lost 3 bases, and 10 bases lay between the germline ends. This CDR3 has 14 amino acids. The CDR3 coding sequence is TGTGCCATCAGTGCCGCGGCAGACAATCAGCCCCAGCATTTT. It encodes CAISAAADNQPQHF.

In its sample, this clonotype was seen many times. The V call is TRBV5-1, the J call TRBJ2-2, with a weak D call TRBD1 (6 bases). This CDR3 is built from 13 residues. V was cut by 4 bases and J by 6 bases, with 10 bases left in between. The germline gives CDR1 SGHRS, CDR2 YFSETQ. The CDR3 loop is CASSNRDPGELFF. The CDR3 DNA reads TGCGCCAGCAGCAACAGGGATCCCGGGGAGCTGTTTTTT. Based on the CDR3 plus reference TRBV5-1 and TRBJ2-2, the full variable domain is KAGVTQTPRYLIKTRGQQVTLSCSPISGHRSVSWYQQTPGQGLQFLFEYFSETQRNKGNFPGRFSGRQFSNSRSEMNVSTLELGDSALYLCASSNRDPGELFFGEGSRLTVL.

Only a few counts were recorded for this clonotype. The chain has TRBV12-3 or TRBV12-4 and TRBJ2-3; 8 nucleotides match TRBD2. The length of the CDR3 is 16 residues. The J segment lost 3 bases and the V segment lost 7 bases, leaving 12 bases of the junction unmatched. DNA for the CDR3: TGTGCCAGCACTCCAGCAAGCGGGAGTGGTACAGATACGCAGTATTTT. Translating it yields CASTPASGSGTDTQYF.

This clonotype was counted only a few times. The chain has TRBV4-3 and TRBJ2-7; D is perhaps TRBD1 (5 bases). The V end lost 0 bases, the J end lost 6 bases, and 9 bases lay between the germline ends. This CDR3 is built from 13 residues. The germline gives CDR1 LGHNA, CDR2 YSLEER. The DNA for the CDR3 is TGCGCCAGCAGCCAAGATAGCAGGGCCGAGCAGTACTTC. Amino acids: CASSQDSRAEQYF.

The chain carries TRBV5-1 and TRBJ2-3, with no clear D. Trimming cost V 3 bases and J 1 base, with 15 bases left between them. This CDR3 is 16 amino acids long. Germline CDR1 reads SGHRS; CDR2 reads YFSETQ. The CDR3 loop is CASSYRTSLRTDTQYF. The CDR3 region has the DNA TGCGCCAGCAGCTACCGGACCAGCCTCCGCACAGATACGCAGTATTTT.

This clonotype was counted only a few times. The chain has TRBV7-2 and TRBJ2-7; 7 bases fit TRBD1. The CDR3 extends over 16 amino acids. Germline V gives CDR1 SGHTA, CDR2 FQGNSA. V gave up 2 bases and J gave up 0 bases; unmatched junction bases: 7. CDR3 sequence: CASSLTGTAPSYEQYF. The CDR3 nucleotides read TGTGCCAGCAGCTTAACCGGGACAGCACCCTCCTACGAGCAGTACTTC.

This clonotype was detected a few times. This chain uses TRBV7-2 with TRBJ2-7, with TRBD2 identical over 7 bases. Germline CDR1 reads SGHTA; CDR2 reads FQGNSA. The CDR3 is 14 amino acids. The J segment lost 2 bases and the V segment lost 8 bases, leaving 9 bases of the junction unmatched. CDR3 in amino acids: CASLRASGPYEQYF. The CDR3, as DNA: TGTGCCAGCCTACGGGCTAGCGGACCCTACGAGCAGTACTTC.

In this sample, this clonotype turned up a few times. The V and J genes are TRBV6-5 and TRBJ2-4, with 7 nucleotides matching TRBD1. The CDR3 has 16 residues. Germline assignment: CDR1 MNHEY and CDR2 SVGAGI. V shed 3 bases, J shed 9 bases, and the junction held 14 bases outside the gene matches. CDR3 region: CASSYPGRGGGSIQYF. DNA for the CDR3: TGTGCCAGCAGTTATCCCGGACGAGGGGGCGGTAGCATTCAGTACTTC.

This clonotype was picked up a small number of times. The rearrangement joins TRBV7-2 to TRBJ2-5; perhaps TRBD2 as D (5 bases). The germline V gene encodes CDR1 SGHTA and CDR2 FQGNSA. The CDR3 loop spans 15 amino acids. V dropped 3 bases and J dropped 3 bases, with 14 bases sitting between them. CDR3: CASSFRFSGEETQYF. DNA of the CDR3: TGTGCCAGCAGCTTCCGTTTCAGCGGTGAAGAGACCCAGTACTTC.